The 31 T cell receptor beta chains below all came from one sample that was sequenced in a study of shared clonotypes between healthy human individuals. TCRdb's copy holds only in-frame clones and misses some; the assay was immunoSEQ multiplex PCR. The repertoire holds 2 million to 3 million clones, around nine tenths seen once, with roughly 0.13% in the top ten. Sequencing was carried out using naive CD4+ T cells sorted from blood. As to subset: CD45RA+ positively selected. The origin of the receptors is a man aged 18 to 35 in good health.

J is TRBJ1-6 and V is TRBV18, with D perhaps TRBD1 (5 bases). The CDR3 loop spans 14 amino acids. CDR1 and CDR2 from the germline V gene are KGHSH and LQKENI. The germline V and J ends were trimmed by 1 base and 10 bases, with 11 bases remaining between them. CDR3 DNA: TGTGCCAGCTCACCACGGAAGGAGGGGTCACCCCTCCACTTT. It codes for CASSPRKEGSPLHF.

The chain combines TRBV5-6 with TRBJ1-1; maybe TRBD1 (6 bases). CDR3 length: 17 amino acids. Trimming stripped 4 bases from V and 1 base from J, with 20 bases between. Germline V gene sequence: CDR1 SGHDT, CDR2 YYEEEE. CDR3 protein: CASSPGRRGAKNTEAFF. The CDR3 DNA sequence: TGTGCCAGCAGCCCCGGGCGGAGGGGGGCGAAGAACACTGAAGCTTTCTTT.

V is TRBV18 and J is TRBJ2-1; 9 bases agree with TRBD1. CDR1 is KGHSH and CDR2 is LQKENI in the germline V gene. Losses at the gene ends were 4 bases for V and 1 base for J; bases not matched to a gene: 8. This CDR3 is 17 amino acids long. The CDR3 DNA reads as TGTGCCAGCTCACGGGTACAGGGGGCAGAGTCCTACAATGAGCAGTTCTTC. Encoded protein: CASSRVQGAESYNEQFF.

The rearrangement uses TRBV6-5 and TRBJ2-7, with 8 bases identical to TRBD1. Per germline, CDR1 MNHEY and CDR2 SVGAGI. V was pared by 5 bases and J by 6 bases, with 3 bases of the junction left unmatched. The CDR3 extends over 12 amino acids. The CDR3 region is CASSTDRGEQYF. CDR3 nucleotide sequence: TGTGCCAGCAGTACCGACAGGGGCGAGCAGTACTTC.

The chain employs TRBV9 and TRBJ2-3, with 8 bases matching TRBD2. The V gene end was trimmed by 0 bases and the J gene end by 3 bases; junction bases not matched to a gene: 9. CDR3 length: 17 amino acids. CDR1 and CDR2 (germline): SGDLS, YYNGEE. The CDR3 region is CASSVGVSGTGTDTQYF. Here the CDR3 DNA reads TGTGCCAGCAGCGTAGGGGTTAGCGGGACGGGGACAGATACGCAGTATTTT.

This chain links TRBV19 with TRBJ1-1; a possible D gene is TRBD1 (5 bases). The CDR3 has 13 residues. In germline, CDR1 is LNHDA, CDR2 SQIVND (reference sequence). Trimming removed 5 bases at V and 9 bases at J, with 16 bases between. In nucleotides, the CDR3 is TGTGCCAGTAGTTCCCAAGCCGGGACGAAAGCTTTCTTT. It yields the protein CASSSQAGTKAFF.

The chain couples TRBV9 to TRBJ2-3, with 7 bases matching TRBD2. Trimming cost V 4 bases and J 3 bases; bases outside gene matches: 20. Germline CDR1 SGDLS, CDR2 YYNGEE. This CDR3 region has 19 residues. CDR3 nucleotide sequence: TGTGCCAGCAGCCCCGGATGGGAGCGGGGCGGGGAACGGACAGATACGCAGTATTTT. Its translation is CASSPGWERGGERTDTQYF.

The CDR3 here is CASSKTRAYEQYF. The CDR3 bases are TGTGCCAGTAGTAAGACCAGAGCCTACGAGCAGTACTTC. J is TRBJ2-7 and V is TRBV19; D call uncertain. The length of the CDR3 is 13 residues. CDR1 and CDR2 (germline): LNHDA, SQIVND (reference sequence). Trimming shortened V by 4 bases and J by 2 bases, and 9 bases separated the two germline ends.

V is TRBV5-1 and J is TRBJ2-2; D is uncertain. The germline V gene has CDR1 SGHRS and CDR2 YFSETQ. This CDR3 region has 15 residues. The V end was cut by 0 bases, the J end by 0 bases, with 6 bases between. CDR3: CASSLVQPNTGELFF. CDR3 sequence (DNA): TGCGCCAGCAGCTTGGTACAGCCGAACACCGGGGAGCTGTTTTTT. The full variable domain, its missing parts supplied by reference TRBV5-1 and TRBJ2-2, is KAGVTQTPRYLIKTRGQQVTLSCSPISGHRSVSWYQQTPGQGLQFLFEYFSETQRNKGNFPGRFSGRQFSNSRSEMNVSTLELGDSALYLCASSLVQPNTGELFFGEGSRLTVL.

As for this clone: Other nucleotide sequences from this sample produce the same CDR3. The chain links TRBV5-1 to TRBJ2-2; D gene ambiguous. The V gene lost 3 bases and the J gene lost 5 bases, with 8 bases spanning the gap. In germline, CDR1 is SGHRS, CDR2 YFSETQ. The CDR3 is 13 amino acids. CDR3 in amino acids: CASSSDGTGELFF. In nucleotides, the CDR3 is TGCGCCAGCAGCTCGGACGGAACCGGGGAGCTGTTTTTT.

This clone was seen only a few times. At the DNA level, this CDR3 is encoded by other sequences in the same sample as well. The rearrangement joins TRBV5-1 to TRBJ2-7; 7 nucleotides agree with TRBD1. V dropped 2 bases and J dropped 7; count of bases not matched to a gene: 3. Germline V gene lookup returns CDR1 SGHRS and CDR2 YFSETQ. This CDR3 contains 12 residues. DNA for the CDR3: TGCGCCAGCAGCTTACAGGGGTTAGAGCAGTACTTC. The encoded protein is CASSLQGLEQYF.

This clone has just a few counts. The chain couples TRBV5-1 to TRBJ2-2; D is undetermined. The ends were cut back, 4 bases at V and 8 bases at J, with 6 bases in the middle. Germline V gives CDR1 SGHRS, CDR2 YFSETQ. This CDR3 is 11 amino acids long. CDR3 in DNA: TGCGCCAGCAGCGCCCAGGGGGAGCTGTTTTTT. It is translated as CASSAQGELFF.

The CDR3 bases are TGCGCCAGCAGCGACGGGACTAGCGGGAGCTACGAGCAGTACTTC. It codes for CASSDGTSGSYEQYF. The gene calls are TRBV4-3 and TRBJ2-7, with 14 bases identical to TRBD2. The CDR3 spans 15 residues. In germline, CDR1 is LGHNA, CDR2 YSLEER. Trimming removed 5 bases from V and 3 bases from J; junction bases left unmatched: 3.

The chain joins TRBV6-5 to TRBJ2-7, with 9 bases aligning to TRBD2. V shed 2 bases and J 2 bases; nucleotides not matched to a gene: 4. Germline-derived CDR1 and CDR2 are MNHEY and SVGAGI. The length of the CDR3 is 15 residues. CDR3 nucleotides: TGTGCCAGCAGTTACGAAGCTAGCGGGGCCTACGAGCAGTACTTC. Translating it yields CASSYEASGAYEQYF.

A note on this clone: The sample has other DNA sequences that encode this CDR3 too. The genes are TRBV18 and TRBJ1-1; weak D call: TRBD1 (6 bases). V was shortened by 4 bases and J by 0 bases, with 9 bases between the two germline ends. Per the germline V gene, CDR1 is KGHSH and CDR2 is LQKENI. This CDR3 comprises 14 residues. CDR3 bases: TGTGCCAGCTCACGCGACAGGATGAACACTGAAGCTTTCTTT. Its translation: CASSRDRMNTEAFF.

CDR3 bases: TGCGCCAGCAGCCCCTTTGCGGCTAGCGGGGGGAGATTCACAGATACGCAGTATTTT. Translation gives CASSPFAASGGRFTDTQYF. The chain carries TRBV5-1 and TRBJ2-3; 11 bases match TRBD2. Germline assignment: CDR1 SGHRS and CDR2 YFSETQ. This CDR3 spans 19 amino acids. The ends lost 4 bases at V and 2 bases at J; junction bases unmatched: 15. Full variable domain (rest looked up from reference TRBV5-1 and TRBJ2-3): KAGVTQTPRYLIKTRGQQVTLSCSPISGHRSVSWYQQTPGQGLQFLFEYFSETQRNKGNFPGRFSGRQFSNSRSEMNVSTLELGDSALYLCASSPFAASGGRFTDTQYFGPGTRLTVL.

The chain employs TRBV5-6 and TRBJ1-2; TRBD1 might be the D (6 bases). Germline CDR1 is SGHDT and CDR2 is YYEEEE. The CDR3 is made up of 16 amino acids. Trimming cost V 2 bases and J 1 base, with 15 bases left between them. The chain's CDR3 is CASSFSRDTINYGYTF. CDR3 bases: TGTGCCAGCAGCTTCTCCAGGGACACGATTAACTATGGCTACACCTTC. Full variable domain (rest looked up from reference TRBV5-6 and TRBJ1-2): DAGVTQSPTHLIKTRGQQVTLRCSPKSGHDTVSWYQQALGQGPQFIFQYYEEEERQRGNFPDRFSGHQFPNYSSELNVNALLLGDSALYLCASSFSRDTINYGYTFGSGTRLTVV.

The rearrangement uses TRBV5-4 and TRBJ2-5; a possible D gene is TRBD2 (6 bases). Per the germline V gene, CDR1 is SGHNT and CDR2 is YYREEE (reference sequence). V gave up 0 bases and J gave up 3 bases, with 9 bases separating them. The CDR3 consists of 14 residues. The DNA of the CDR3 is TGTGCCAGCAGCTTGGCGGGAGTCGAAGAGACCCAGTACTTC. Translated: CASSLAGVEETQYF.

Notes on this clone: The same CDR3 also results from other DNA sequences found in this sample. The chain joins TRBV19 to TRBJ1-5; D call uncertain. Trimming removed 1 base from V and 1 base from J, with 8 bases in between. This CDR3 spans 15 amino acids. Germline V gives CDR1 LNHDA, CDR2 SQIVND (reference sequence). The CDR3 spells CASSIVGTSNQPQHF. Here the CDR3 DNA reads TGTGCCAGTAGTATAGTGGGAACCAGCAATCAGCCCCAGCATTTT.

The CDR3 coding sequence is TGTGCCATCAGTGTGGAACGCTCCTATAATTCACCCCTCCACTTT. This translates into CAISVERSYNSPLHF. This chain connects TRBV10-3 to TRBJ1-6; unclear D gene. The ends were cut back, 4 bases at V and 0 bases at J, with 7 bases in the middle. Germline loops: CDR1 ENHRY, CDR2 SYGVKD. This CDR3 is built from 15 residues.

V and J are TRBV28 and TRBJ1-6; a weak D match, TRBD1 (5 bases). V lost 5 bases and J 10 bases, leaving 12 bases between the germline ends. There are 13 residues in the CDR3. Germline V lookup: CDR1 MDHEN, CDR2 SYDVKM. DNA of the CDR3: TGTGCCAGCAGTGCCCCAGGGTACTCACCCCTCCACTTT. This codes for CASSAPGYSPLHF.

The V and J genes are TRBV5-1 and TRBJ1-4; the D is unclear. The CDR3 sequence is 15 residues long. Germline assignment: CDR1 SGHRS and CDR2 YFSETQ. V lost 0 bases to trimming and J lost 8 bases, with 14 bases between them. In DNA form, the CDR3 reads TGCGCCAGCAGCTTGGCCGCGGGAGTACACGAAAAACTGTTTTTT. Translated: CASSLAAGVHEKLFF. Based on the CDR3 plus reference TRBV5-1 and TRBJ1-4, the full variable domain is KAGVTQTPRYLIKTRGQQVTLSCSPISGHRSVSWYQQTPGQGLQFLFEYFSETQRNKGNFPGRFSGRQFSNSRSEMNVSTLELGDSALYLCASSLAAGVHEKLFFGSGTQLSVL.

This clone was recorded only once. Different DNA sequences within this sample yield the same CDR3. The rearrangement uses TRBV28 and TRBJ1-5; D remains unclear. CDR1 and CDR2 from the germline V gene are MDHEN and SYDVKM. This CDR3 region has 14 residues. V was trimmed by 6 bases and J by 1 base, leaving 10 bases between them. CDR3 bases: TGTGCCAGCAGACAAGGCGGGAGCAATCAGCCCCAGCATTTT. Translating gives CASRQGGSNQPQHF. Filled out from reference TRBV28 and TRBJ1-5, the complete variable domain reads DVKVTQSSRYLVKRTGEKVFLECVQDMDHENMFWYRQDPGLGLRLIYFSYDVKMKEKGDIPEGYSVSREKKERFSLILESASTNQTSMYLCASRQGGSNQPQHFGDGTRLSIL.

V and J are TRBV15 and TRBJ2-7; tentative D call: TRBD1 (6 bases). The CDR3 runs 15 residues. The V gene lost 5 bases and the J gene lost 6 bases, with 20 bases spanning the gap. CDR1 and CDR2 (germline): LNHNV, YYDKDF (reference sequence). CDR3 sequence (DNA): TGTGCCACCAGCGACGGCGCAGGGGTACTTCGCGAGCAGTACTTC. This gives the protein CATSDGAGVLREQYF.

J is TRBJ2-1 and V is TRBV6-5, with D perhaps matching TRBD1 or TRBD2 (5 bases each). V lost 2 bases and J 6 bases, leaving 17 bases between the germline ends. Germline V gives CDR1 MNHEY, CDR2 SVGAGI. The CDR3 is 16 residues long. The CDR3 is CASSYKAGATANEQFF. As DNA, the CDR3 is TGTGCCAGCAGTTACAAAGCCGGGGCAACGGCCAATGAGCAGTTCTTC.

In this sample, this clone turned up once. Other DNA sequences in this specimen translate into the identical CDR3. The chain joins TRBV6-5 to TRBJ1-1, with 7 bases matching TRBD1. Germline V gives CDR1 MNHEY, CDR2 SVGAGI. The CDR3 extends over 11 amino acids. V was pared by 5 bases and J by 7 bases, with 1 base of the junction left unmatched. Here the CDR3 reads CASSRDSEAFF. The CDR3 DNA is TGTGCCAGCAGTAGGGACAGTGAAGCTTTCTTT.

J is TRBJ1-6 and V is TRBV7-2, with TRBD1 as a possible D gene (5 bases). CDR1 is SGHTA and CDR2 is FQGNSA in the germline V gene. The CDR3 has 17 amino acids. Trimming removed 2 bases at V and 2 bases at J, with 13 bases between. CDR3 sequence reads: CASSLNPQGPYNSPLHF. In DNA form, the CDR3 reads TGTGCCAGCAGCTTAAATCCCCAGGGCCCCTATAATTCACCCCTCCACTTT.

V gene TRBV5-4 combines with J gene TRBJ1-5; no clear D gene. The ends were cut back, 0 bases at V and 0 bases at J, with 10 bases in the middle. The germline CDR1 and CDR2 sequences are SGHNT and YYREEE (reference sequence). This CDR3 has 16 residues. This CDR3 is CASSLAGPDSNQPQHF. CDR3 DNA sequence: TGTGCCAGCAGCTTGGCTGGGCCCGATAGCAATCAGCCCCAGCATTTT.

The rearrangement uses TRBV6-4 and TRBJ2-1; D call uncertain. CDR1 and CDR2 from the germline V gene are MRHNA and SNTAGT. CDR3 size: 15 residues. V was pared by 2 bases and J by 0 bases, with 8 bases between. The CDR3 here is CASSDVRPSYNEQFF. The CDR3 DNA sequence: TGTGCCAGCAGTGACGTACGGCCCTCCTACAATGAGCAGTTCTTC.

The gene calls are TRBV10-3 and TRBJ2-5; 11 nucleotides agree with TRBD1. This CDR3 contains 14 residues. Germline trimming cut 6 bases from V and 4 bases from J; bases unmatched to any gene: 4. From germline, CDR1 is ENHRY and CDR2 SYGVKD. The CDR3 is CAISGQGAIETQYF. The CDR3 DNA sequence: TGTGCCATCAGCGGACAGGGGGCGATAGAGACCCAGTACTTC.

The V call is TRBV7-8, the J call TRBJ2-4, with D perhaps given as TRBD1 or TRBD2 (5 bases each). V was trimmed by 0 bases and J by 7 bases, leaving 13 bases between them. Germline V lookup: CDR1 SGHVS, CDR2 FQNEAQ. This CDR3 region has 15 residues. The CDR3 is CASSLAPVGANIQYF. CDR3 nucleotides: TGTGCCAGCAGCTTAGCCCCTGTCGGGGCGAACATTCAGTACTTC.